Described below is a single T cell receptor beta chain sequence and its context. The antigen is not known. This specimen comes from a study of cytomegalovirus exposure and HLA in healthy donors. Study-wide points: The authors reported that TCR beta sequences could predict HLA-A and HLA-B alleles. These predictions were accurate for most subjects in the first cohort. Beyond CMV serostatus, there was no information to go on about immune exposure.

Looked up from germline, CDR1 is SNHLY and CDR2 is FYNNEI. The CDR3 spans 15 residues. The V end was cut by 4 bases, the J end by 6 bases, with 16 bases between. The PCR made use of 60 Vbeta and 13 Jbeta primers. Measured with immunoSEQ multiplex PCR; TCRdb has only the in-frame clones, and not every one. Of tens of thousands of clones listed, over 75% are singletons. The source of this sequence is a male donor in good health and CMV-seropositive. The chain carries TRBV2 and TRBJ1-5, with D possibly matching TRBD1 (5 bases). Sequencing input: PBMCs. In DNA form, the CDR3 reads TGTGCCAGCAGTGCGGGCGACGGGGGGAGTCAGCCCCAGCATTTT. As protein: CASSAGDGGSQPQHF.